These T cell receptor beta chains were read from a single sample in a study of blood T cell repertoires in COVID-19. This table comes from immunoSEQ multiplex PCR, and its TCRdb copy is limited to in-frame clones, with some not included. Among 390,000 or so clones listed, roughly 80% were seen once. Sequencing was carried out using PBMCs or T cells enriched from blood (not recorded which). Every receptor here comes from a woman aged 50 to 60 who had recovered from COVID-19. Each CDR3 is given with its conserved first and last residue. D genes are given only for firm matches. Clone size is shown for a subset of rows, as once, few, many or a class of expanded clone.

>TRBV4-3|.|.|TRBJ1-2
TGCGCCAGCAGCCAACTAGATACAGGGAACTATGGCTACACCTTC
CASSQLDTGNYGYTF
>TRBV12-3/TRBV12-4|.|.|TRBJ1-3
TGTGCCAGCTACGCGTCTGGAAACACCATATATTTT
CASYASGNTIYF
>TRBV9|.|TRBD2|TRBJ2-2
TGTGCCAGCAGCCCGAGGGACCCTAGCGGGGGGGCCATCGGGGAGCTGTTTTTT
CASSPRDPSGGAIGELFF
>TRBV25-1|.|TRBD1|TRBJ1-2
TGTGCCAGCAGCACGGACAGGGGAGACTATGGCTACACCTTC
CASSTDRGDYGYTF
>TRBV5-1|.|.|TRBJ2-7
TGCGCCAGCAGCTTGTCTAGTCGGCAGTCCTACGAGCAGTACTTC
CASSLSSRQSYEQYF
>TRBV7-9|.|TRBD1|TRBJ2-6
TGTGCCAGCAGCTTGATCCAGGGGGCTCTCTCTGGGGCCAACGTCCTGACTTTC
CASSLIQGALSGANVLTF
>TRBV12-3/TRBV12-4|.|TRBD2|TRBJ2-1
TGTGCCAGCCGGGGGGGGAGGTACAATGAGCAGTTCTTC
CASRGGRYNEQFF
>TRBV5-1|few|TRBD1|TRBJ1-5
TGCGCCAGCAGCTTGGCGGGACAGGTCAATCAGCCCCAGCATTTT
CASSLAGQVNQPQHF
>TRBV3-1/TRBV3-2|.|.|TRBJ1-6
TGTGCCAGCAGCTTCCGAGGGGGGGGGAGTAATTCACCCCTCCACTTT
CASSFRGGGSNSPLHF
>TRBV11-3|once|TRBD2|TRBJ2-7
TGTGCCAGCAGCCGACGGGGGGGCTCTTTTTCCTACGAGCAGTACTTC
CASSRRGGSFSYEQYF
>TRBV29-1|few|.|TRBJ2-2
TGCAGCGCCGCCGGGTCCGTCGCCGGGGAGCTGTTTTTT
CSAAGSVAGELFF
>TRBV15|.|.|TRBJ1-4
TGTGCCACCAGCAGAGAAGGAGGGAGAGCTAATGAAAAACTGTTTTTT
CATSREGGRANEKLFF
>TRBV7-9|.|.|TRBJ1-1
TGTGCCAGCAGCTTAACGGGGGGCCACACTGAAGCTTTCTTT
CASSLTGGHTEAFF
>TRBV7-9|.|.|TRBJ2-7
TGTGCCAGCAGCTCCCAGGGCGGCATCTCCTACGAGCAGTACTTC
CASSSQGGISYEQYF
>TRBV6-2/TRBV6-3|.|.|TRBJ2-5
TGTGCCAGCAGTTATTTTATTTTGTCAGGGGATCGGGAGACCCAGTACTTC
CASSYFILSGDRETQYF
>TRBV9|.|.|TRBJ1-6
TGTGCCAGCAGCGTAGATGAGGGTTCTTCACCCCTCCACTTT
CASSVDEGSSPLHF
>TRBV4-1|.|TRBD1|TRBJ1-1
TGCGCCAGCAGCCAAGAGGGGACAGGGAGGACTGAAGCTTTCTTT
CASSQEGTGRTEAFF
>TRBV4-2|.|.|TRBJ2-7
TGTGCCAGCAGCACCCGGGACTCCAGCTCCTACGAGCAGTACTTC
CASSTRDSSSYEQYF
>TRBV4-1|.|.|TRBJ2-3
TGCGCCAGCAGCTACCCTGGTGCGGAACGCACAGATACGCAGTATTTT
CASSYPGAERTDTQYF
>TRBV27|.|TRBD1|TRBJ1-2
TGTGCCAGCAGTTCTCCAGGGGGGGGCTACACCTTC
CASSSPGGGYTF
>TRBV27|.|TRBD1|TRBJ1-2
TGTGCCAGCAGTGCCCGGACAGGTTATGGCTACACCTTC
CASSARTGYGYTF
>TRBV7-2|.|.|TRBJ2-1
TGTGCCAGCAGCTCTAGAGGCCAGAAGAGCTCCTACAATGAGCAGTTCTTC
CASSSRGQKSSYNEQFF
>TRBV30|.|TRBD2|TRBJ2-2
TGTGCCTGGATGAGAGGCGGGAGTATGGTCGGGGAGCTGTTTTTT
CAWMRGGSMVGELFF
>TRBV5-6|few|TRBD1|TRBJ2-7
TGTGCCAGCAGCTTGGCCTTGACAGGGAGCGAGCAGTACTTC
CASSLALTGSEQYF